The TCR beta chain described here comes from a study of neoadjuvant anti-PD-1 for oral cavity cancer. About the research overall: Nivolumab at 3 mg/kg was mostly given biweekly, three to four doses, pre-surgery. General study points: Treg/Th17 ratio rose with pretreatment blood and fell with post-treatment tumor TCRbeta clonality.

Most PBMC samples had approximately 470 ng input DNA in six replicates. Using immunoSEQ multiplex PCR, the repertoire was profiled, and TCRdb retains in-frame clones only, with some absent. The table shows about 72,000 clones, with around four fifths occurring only once. Patients had HPV-negative, locally advanced oral cavity squamous cell carcinoma. Worth noting for this clone: No antigen is known for it.

Unmatched junction bases numbered 6, after V lost 4 bases and J lost 9 bases. This CDR3 is built from 15 residues. The germline V gene has CDR1 LNHNV and CDR2 YYDKDF (reference sequence). Sequencing was performed on PBMCs, taken before nivolumab (anti-PD-1) treatment. The chain recombines TRBV15 with TRBJ2-2, with TRBD2 identical over 12 bases. The sequence derives from a person aged 40 to 85 with oral cavity squamous cell carcinoma. In DNA, the CDR3 is TGTGCCACCAGCAAACCTAGCGGGGGGGACAGGGAGCTGTTTTTT. This gives the protein CATSKPSGGDRELFF.